This TCR beta chain was identified during a study of cytomegalovirus exposure and HLA in healthy donors. On this clone itself: Its cognate antigen is unknown.

Notes on the study in general: Specific recognition of CMV antigens was confirmed in vitro for a few chains (all CMV-associated).

The PCR ran on 60 Vbeta and 13 Jbeta primers. Study processing details: There were around 77 million unique TCR beta chains by a later count, and some 11 million of them were shared. Produced via immunoSEQ multiplex PCR; TCRdb's table is partial and in-frame only. V, J and clone size are those of that table, while D and trimming were read from the DNA. Here the sample spans about 94,000 clones, more than 65% being singletons. This clonotype was sampled from a human donor in good health. Sequencing input: PBMCs.

This CDR3 is CASSFNGRGRYEQYF. CDR3 bases: TGTGCCAGCAGTTTTAATGGCAGGGGGCGTTACGAGCAGTACTTC. The chain employs TRBV28 and TRBJ2-7, with 8 nucleotides matching TRBD1. Germline values: CDR1 MDHEN, CDR2 SYDVKM. Germline trimming cut 3 bases from V and 4 bases from J; bases unmatched to any gene: 8. The CDR3 has 15 residues.